This T cell receptor beta chain comes out of a study of blood T cell repertoires in COVID-19. Profiling relied on immunoSEQ multiplex PCR, and the TCRdb table lists in-frame clones only, not all of them. The sample records nearly 95,000 clones, roughly 91% being singletons. This clone was seen a few times. V was pared by 1 base and J by 4 bases, with 12 bases between. The CDR3 runs 15 residues. CDR1 is SGDLS and CDR2 is YYNGEE in the germline V gene. The sequenced material came from peripheral blood. The clonotype was recovered from a woman aged 80 or over with acute or convalescent COVID-19. The chain employs TRBV9 and TRBJ2-1; the D is unclear. Here the CDR3 DNA reads TGTGCCAGCAGCGTAAATACTTCCCCTTACAATGAGCAGTTCTTC. As protein: CASSVNTSPYNEQFF.